This is a list of T cell receptor beta chains from one sample in a study of cytomegalovirus exposure and HLA in healthy donors. Data came from immunoSEQ multiplex PCR; TCRdb stores just in-frame clones and leaves some out. Of over 45,000 clones in the sample, around 83% were seen once. Sequences were obtained from PBMCs. The origin of the receptors is a man younger than 40 in good health and CMV-seronegative. The CDR3 runs from the conserved cysteine through the conserved F or W. The D gene is left open where the match is weak. Clone size is given for some rows only: seen once, a few or many times, or a class if the clone is expanded.

>NA|TRBJ2-1|TRBV10-1|NA
CASSESREFDSYNEQFF
TGCGCCAGCAGTGAGTCAAGGGAGTTCGATTCCTACAATGAGCAGTTCTTC
>NA|TRBJ2-6|TRBV19|NA
CASTQEGALGANVLTF
TGTGCCAGTACCCAGGAGGGGGCGCTTGGGGCCAACGTCCTGACTTTC
>NA|TRBJ2-7|TRBV6-6|NA
CASSFPSIPSEQYF
TGTGCCAGCAGTTTTCCGAGTATCCCCTCCGAGCAGTACTTC
>NA|TRBJ2-2|TRBV12-5|once
CASGLVMSVPGELFF
TGTGCTAGTGGTTTGGTAATGTCAGTTCCCGGGGAGCTGTTTTTT
>NA|TRBJ2-3|TRBV13|NA
CASSSSTDTQYF
TGTGCCAGCAGCTCCTCCACAGATACGCAGTATTTT
>TRBD1|TRBJ2-5|TRBV12-5|NA
CASGSTGARETQYF
TGTGCTAGTGGCTCCACAGGGGCGAGAGAGACCCAGTACTTC
>TRBD1|TRBJ1-1|TRBV5-1|few
CASSSGQGPTEAFF
TGCGCCAGCAGCTCAGGACAGGGGCCCACTGAAGCTTTCTTT
>NA|TRBJ1-3|TRBV27|once
CASSAKFVGNTIYF
TGTGCCAGCAGCGCGAAGTTTGTAGGAAACACCATATATTTT
>NA|TRBJ1-1|TRBV7-8|once
CASSLAQAIGEAFF
TGTGCCAGCAGCTTAGCACAGGCAATTGGTGAAGCTTTCTTT
>TRBD1|TRBJ2-2|TRBV25-1|once
CASSGGTDTGELFF
TGTGCCAGCAGTGGGGGGACAGACACCGGGGAGCTGTTTTTT
>NA|TRBJ2-7|TRBV5-4|NA
CASSLGGAFYEQYF
TGTGCCAGCAGCCTTGGAGGAGCGTTCTACGAGCAGTACTTC
>NA|TRBJ2-2|TRBV7-9|NA
CASSAQFTGELFF
TGTGCCAGCAGCGCACAGTTCACCGGGGAGCTGTTTTTT
>NA|TRBJ2-1|TRBV14|NA
CASSQDGPPRSYNEQFF
TGTGCCAGCAGCCAAGATGGCCCCCCTCGCTCCTACAATGAGCAGTTCTTC
>NA|TRBJ2-2|TRBV19|NA
CASSRGLDTGELFF
TGTGCCAGTAGTCGAGGGTTAGACACCGGGGAGCTGTTTTTT
>TRBD2|TRBJ2-7|TRBV7-2|NA
CASSPGTSGSEQYF
TGTGCCAGCAGCCCGGGGACTAGCGGCTCCGAGCAGTACTTC
>TRBD1|TRBJ2-7|TRBV4-3|NA
CASSQEGGQYYEQYF
TGCGCCAGCAGCCAAGAAGGGGGACAGTACTACGAGCAGTACTTC
>NA|TRBJ2-7|TRBV5-4|NA
CASSQPREPYEQYF
TGTGCCAGCAGTCAACCCCGGGAGCCCTACGAGCAGTACTTC
>TRBD2|TRBJ2-3|TRBV19|few
CASSILAGAFTDTQYF
TGTGCCAGTAGTATCTTAGCGGGGGCTTTCACAGATACGCAGTATTTT
>TRBD2|TRBJ2-5|TRBV11-2|NA
CASSWTSGNQETQYF
TGTGCCAGCAGCTGGACTAGCGGAAACCAAGAGACCCAGTACTTC
>NA|TRBJ1-6|TRBV19|NA
CASSIRQGGDNSPLHF
TGTGCCAGTAGTATTAGGCAGGGTGGAGATAATTCACCCCTCCACTTT
>TRBD1|TRBJ2-7|TRBV9|NA
CASSAGTGIYEQYF
TGTGCCAGCAGCGCTGGGACAGGGATCTACGAGCAGTACTTC
>NA|TRBJ2-3|TRBV11-2|NA
CASSLVSSLATDTQYF
TGTGCCAGCAGCTTAGTAAGTTCTCTAGCAACAGATACGCAGTATTTT
>TRBD2|TRBJ2-1|TRBV5-5|NA
CASSPSGGSYNEQFF
TGTGCCAGCAGCCCCTCGGGAGGCTCCTACAATGAGCAGTTCTTC
>TRBD2|TRBJ2-1|TRBV4-3|NA
CASSQGGGTSGRANEQFF
TGCGCCAGCAGCCAAGGGGGGGGGACTAGCGGGAGGGCCAATGAGCAGTTCTTC
>TRBD1|TRBJ1-1|TRBV4-3|NA
CASSPHSGTGTEAFF
TGCGCCAGCAGCCCTCACTCCGGGACAGGCACTGAAGCTTTCTTT
>NA|TRBJ1-1|TRBV9|NA
CASSTPQGTEAFF
TGTGCCAGCAGTACCCCCCAGGGCACTGAAGCTTTCTTT
>NA|TRBJ2-7|TRBV27|NA
CASSPGFSYEQYF
TGTGCCAGCAGCCCAGGGTTCTCCTACGAGCAGTACTTC
>TRBD1|TRBJ1-6|TRBV27|NA
CASSSRTGGSPLHF
TGTGCCAGCAGTTCGCGGACAGGGGGTTCACCCCTCCACTTT
>TRBD2|TRBJ2-5|TRBV7-2|NA
CASSPQTGLAGETQYF
TGTGCCAGCAGCCCCCAAACGGGACTAGCGGGAGAGACCCAGTACTTC
>NA|TRBJ2-7|TRBV18|NA
CASSPVPRSGTEQYF
TGTGCCAGCTCACCAGTTCCGAGATCAGGTACCGAGCAGTACTTC
>NA|TRBJ2-2|TRBV18|NA
CASSPYPNTGELFF
TGTGCCAGCTCACCTTATCCGAACACCGGGGAGCTGTTTTTT
>TRBD1|TRBJ2-5|TRBV6-6|once
CASTFWTGAPQETQYF
TGTGCCAGCACCTTCTGGACAGGAGCACCCCAAGAGACCCAGTACTTC
>NA|TRBJ1-5|TRBV15|NA
CATSTAGDQPQHF
TGTGCCACCAGCACGGCAGGGGATCAGCCCCAGCATTTT
>NA|TRBJ2-5|TRBV6-6|NA
CASRRDSETQYF
TGTGCCAGCAGGCGGGACAGCGAGACCCAGTACTTC
>NA|TRBJ2-2|TRBV27|NA
CASSFTGPTTGELFF
TGTGCCAGCAGTTTTACAGGCCCAACCACCGGGGAGCTGTTTTTT
>NA|TRBJ1-5|TRBV6-5|NA
CASMPGEYSNQPQHF
TGTGCCAGCATGCCAGGCGAGTATAGCAATCAGCCCCAGCATTTT
>NA|TRBJ1-1|TRBV2|NA
CAIRGRTTEAFF
TGTGCCATCCGAGGGAGGACCACTGAAGCTTTCTTT
>NA|TRBJ2-7|TRBV18|NA
CASSQRVYEQYF
TGTGCCAGCTCACAACGGGTCTACGAGCAGTACTTC
>NA|TRBJ2-7|TRBV14|NA
CASSQDPGAYEQYF
TGTGCCAGCAGCCAAGATCCAGGGGCCTACGAGCAGTACTTC
>NA|TRBJ1-3|TRBV19|NA
CASTARQRIPGNTIYF
TGTGCCAGCACGGCCCGACAGAGGATCCCTGGAAACACCATATATTTT